A single TCR beta chain is shown here with its context. Two negative PCRs, clearance, or symptom resolution had been documented for recovered Cohort 3 donors. The data belong to a study of blood T cell repertoires in COVID-19. Across the study: Sites in the United States, Italy and Spain provided acute and convalescent COVID-19 samples. Sources were T cells, B-cell-depleted T cells, or PBMCs; the material itself was cDNA or gDNA.

V was cut by 4 bases and J by 5 bases, with 20 bases left in between. Germline values: CDR1 SEHNR, CDR2 FQNEAQ (reference sequence). The CDR3 runs to 16 residues. Per the original methods: Scientists estimated how many nucleated cells there were by amplifying reference gene primers. Here immunoSEQ multiplex PCR was the method, and the copy in TCRdb shows in-frame clones only, minus some. D and trimming come from the DNA, and the V and J calls and clone size come from that table. The sample includes some 330,000 clones, around 86% seen only once; the top ten take less than 4.5%. J is TRBJ1-2 and V is TRBV7-9; a possible D gene is TRBD1 (5 bases). This clonotype was sampled from a man aged 30-40 years who had recovered from COVID-19. The sequenced material came from PBMCs or T cells enriched from blood (not recorded which). The CDR3 nucleotides are TGTGCCAGCAGCTCAACCCCGAACAGGTTGAGTTATGGCTACACCTTC. This codes for CASSSTPNRLSYGYTF.